The next 21 T cell receptor beta chains were all read from a single sample in a study of blood T cell repertoires in COVID-19 (dated by TCRdb to between 2020 and 2021). Receptors were amplified or captured by the immunoSEQ multiplex PCR assay. The table was pulled from immuneACCESS by TCRdb, which kept in-frame rearrangements only. Such tables lose some clones; where checked, under half of the loss comes from unresolved V genes, and the rest has no known cause. This sample gives hundreds of thousands of clones in total; 80% to 85% of them show up just once. The top ten constitute approximately 20% of the sample. Sequenced material: peripheral blood. The receptors were gathered from a man aged 30 to 45 with active or convalescent COVID-19.

The genes are TRBV6-6 and TRBJ2-1; 14 bases are shared with TRBD2. Germline-derived CDR1 and CDR2 are MNHNY and SVGAGI (reference sequence). The CDR3 spans 14 residues. V trimming: 5 bases; J trimming: 15 bases; junction bases outside the gene matches: 9. This chain's CDR3 is CASSPSGLAGARFF. The DNA for the CDR3 is TGTGCCAGCAGTCCTTCGGGACTAGCGGGAGCGCGGTTCTTC.

In its sample, this clone was seen once. The V and J genes are TRBV30 and TRBJ2-1; possible D gene TRBD1, 5 bases. CDR3 length: 17 amino acids. Germline loops: CDR1 GTSNPN, CDR2 SVGIG (reference sequence). Trimming stripped 0 bases from V and 6 bases from J, with 21 bases between. This CDR3 reads CAWSVGRGSIIVNEQFF. The CDR3 coding sequence is TGTGCCTGGAGTGTAGGTAGGGGCTCCATCATAGTCAATGAGCAGTTCTTC.

The gene calls are TRBV5-1 and TRBJ2-3; 12 positions match TRBD2. The J segment lost 5 bases and the V segment lost 4 bases, leaving 20 bases of the junction unmatched. From germline, CDR1 is SGHRS and CDR2 YFSETQ. There are 20 residues in the CDR3. The CDR3 coding sequence is TGCGCCAGCAGCCGCCTCAACCCGACTAGCGGGAGCCCCGGGGGAGATACGCAGTATTTT. Protein product: CASSRLNPTSGSPGGDTQYF.

The chain carries TRBV5-6 and TRBJ2-2, with a tentative D call TRBD1 (5 bases). V lost 0 bases to trimming and J lost 4 bases, with 10 bases between them. CDR1 and CDR2 (germline): SGHDT, YYEEEE. The CDR3 is made up of 15 amino acids. In DNA, the CDR3 is TGTGCCAGCAGCTTGGAGGGGCCGAGCACCGGGGAGCTGTTTTTT. Residues: CASSLEGPSTGELFF.

The V call is TRBV15, the J call TRBJ1-1, with 7 bases that match TRBD1. The CDR3 spans 15 residues. Germline CDR1 is LNHNV and CDR2 is YYDKDF (reference sequence). V lost 5 bases to trimming and J lost 0 bases; unmatched junction nucleotides: 6. The CDR3 sequence: CATSRDSQMNTEAFF. CDR3 sequence (DNA): TGTGCCACCAGCCGGGACAGCCAGATGAACACTGAAGCTTTCTTT.

The chain links TRBV5-6 to TRBJ2-1; D gene unclear. The germline CDR1 and CDR2 sequences are SGHDT and YYEEEE. The CDR3 covers 11 residues. Between the trimmed V and J ends, which lost 2 bases and 9 bases, there was a span of 6 bases. CDR3 protein: CASSFSFEQFF. The CDR3 nucleotides are TGTGCCAGCAGCTTTTCGTTTGAGCAGTTCTTC.

The chain links TRBV7-8 to TRBJ1-6; 9 bases are shared with TRBD1. Germline CDR1 reads SGHVS; CDR2 reads FQNEAQ. The trim removed 6 bases at V and 11 bases at J, leaving 11 bases unmatched. The CDR3 sequence is 15 residues long. The CDR3 DNA sequence: TGTGCCAGCAGTCGCGGGAGGACAGGGGAGGCACCCCTCCACTTT. This gives the protein CASSRGRTGEAPLHF.

CDR3 in amino acids: CASSAQTGGRFVDQPQHF. CDR3 coding DNA: TGTGCCAGCAGTGCCCAGACAGGCGGACGGTTTGTGGATCAGCCCCAGCATTTT. The rearrangement uses TRBV6-1 and TRBJ1-5; D is perhaps TRBD1 (6 bases). From germline, CDR1 is MNHNS and CDR2 SASEGT. The ends were cut back, 4 bases at V and 5 bases at J, with 24 bases in the middle. The CDR3 loop spans 18 amino acids.

V and J are TRBV19 and TRBJ1-3; D is ambiguous. CDR3 length: 18 residues. V lost 10 bases, J lost 2 bases, and 27 bases lay in between. Germline V gene lookup returns CDR1 LNHDA and CDR2 SQIVND (reference sequence). CDR3 nucleotides: TGTGCCACCTCAACCTTTGGAGTTTTCCCCGGGGCTGGAAACACCATATATTTT. Its protein product is CATSTFGVFPGAGNTIYF.

The table lists this clone with a count of one. J is TRBJ1-5 and V is TRBV6-5, with D perhaps TRBD1 (6 bases). This CDR3 is 13 amino acids long. The V gene lost 7 bases and the J gene lost 5 bases, with 12 bases spanning the gap. Germline lookup yields CDR1 MNHEY and CDR2 SVGAGI. The CDR3, as DNA: TGTGCCAGCAATAGACAGGCCGATCAGCCCCAGCATTTT. Translated, it gives CASNRQADQPQHF.

This clone has only one observation. V usage is TRBV19 and J usage is TRBJ1-3; TRBD1 matches 9 bases. The CDR3 totals 15 residues. CDR1 is LNHDA and CDR2 is SQIVND in the germline V gene (reference sequence). V shed 8 bases, J shed 1 base, and the junction held 6 bases outside the gene matches. The CDR3 spells CASWDRVQSGNTIYF. The CDR3 DNA follows: TGTGCCAGTTGGGACAGGGTTCAGTCTGGAAACACCATATATTTT.

The CDR3 DNA reads TGCGCCAGCAACGCCGGGACAGGCCGCAATGAGCAGTTCTTC. Amino acids: CASNAGTGRNEQFF. The rearrangement joins TRBV5-1 to TRBJ2-1, with 8 bases aligning to TRBD1. The germline gives CDR1 SGHRS, CDR2 YFSETQ. V was clipped by 6 bases and J by 6 bases; unmatched bases: 8. The length of the CDR3 is 14 residues.

This clone has only a few counts. This chain links TRBV5-4 with TRBJ2-1; 9 nucleotides agree with TRBD2. This CDR3 has 15 amino acids. Germline lookup yields CDR1 SGHNT and CDR2 YYREEE (reference sequence). Trimming cost V 1 base and J 7 bases; bases outside gene matches: 6. This chain's CDR3 is CASSLPGTSMNEQFF. The CDR3 DNA follows: TGTGCCAGCAGCTTGCCCGGGACTAGCATGAATGAGCAGTTCTTC.

The CDR3 loop reads CASRGQPTLHGYTF. CDR3 DNA sequence: TGTGCCAGCAGAGGACAGCCGACATTACATGGCTACACCTTC. This chain connects TRBV28 to TRBJ1-2; D possibly corresponds to TRBD1 (6 bases). Germline assignment: CDR1 MDHEN and CDR2 SYDVKM. The CDR3 runs to 14 residues. Trimming removed 6 bases from V and 6 bases from J, with 17 bases in between.

The chain couples TRBV19 to TRBJ1-2; the match to TRBD1 covers 10 bases. Trimming cost V 6 bases and J 3 bases; bases outside gene matches: 7. Germline values: CDR1 LNHDA, CDR2 SQIVND (reference sequence). This CDR3 is built from 15 residues. CDR3 residues: CASRKGQGFDYGYTF. The CDR3 nucleotides are TGTGCCAGTAGGAAGGGACAGGGGTTTGACTATGGCTACACCTTC.

The rearrangement links TRBV6-5 to TRBJ2-5; TRBD2 agrees at 8 bases. After removal of 7 bases from V and 5 bases from J, the junction contained 12 bases not matched to a gene. The length of the CDR3 is 15 residues. The V gene's germline CDR1 is MNHEY and CDR2 SVGAGI. The CDR3 region is CASTPPGGPGETQYF. In DNA form, the CDR3 reads TGTGCCAGCACCCCACCGGGGGGGCCAGGGGAGACCCAGTACTTC.

This clone has only one observation. The chain joins TRBV11-2 to TRBJ1-1; perhaps TRBD1 as D (5 bases). Trimming shortened V by 5 bases and J by 4 bases, and 14 bases separated the two germline ends. Per germline, CDR1 SGHAT and CDR2 FQNNGV. This CDR3 comprises 14 residues. The CDR3 protein is CASSTQDKSTEAFF. The CDR3, as DNA: TGTGCCAGCAGCACTCAGGACAAGTCCACTGAAGCTTTCTTT.

This rearrangement joins TRBV9 to TRBJ1-1; perhaps TRBD1 as D (6 bases). The germline CDR1 and CDR2 sequences are SGDLS and YYNGEE. Trimming stripped 4 bases from V and 3 bases from J, with 10 bases between. CDR3 length equals 13 residues. The CDR3 protein is CASSRGGHTEAFF. DNA of the CDR3: TGTGCCAGCAGCCGGGGGGGGCACACTGAAGCTTTCTTT.

This clone occurred once. CDR3: CASSHDDRVEAFF. The CDR3 nucleotides are TGTGCCAGCAGTCATGATGACAGGGTTGAAGCTTTCTTT. The V gene is TRBV5-4, the J gene TRBJ1-1; TRBD1 aligns across 7 bases. Per germline, CDR1 SGHNT and CDR2 YYREEE (reference sequence). This CDR3 has 13 amino acids. The ends lost 5 bases at V and 7 bases at J; junction bases unmatched: 8.

This clone was found a few times. The rearrangement uses TRBV6-2 or TRBV6-3 and TRBJ2-7; no reliable D call. With 2 bases removed from V and 0 bases from J, the gap between germline ends came to 11 bases. CDR1 and CDR2 (germline): MNHEY, SVGEGT. The CDR3 consists of 15 residues. The CDR3 coding sequence is TGTGCCAGCAGTTACAGGATACCTAGCTCCTACGAGCAGTACTTC. Protein sequence: CASSYRIPSSYEQYF.

This rearrangement joins TRBV19 to TRBJ2-1, with 10 bases aligning to TRBD2. The CDR3 contains 15 residues. In germline, CDR1 is LNHDA, CDR2 SQIVND (reference sequence). Losses at the gene ends were 5 bases for V and 9 bases for J; bases not matched to a gene: 10. The CDR3 nucleotides are TGTGCCAGTAGTCGTGCCCTAGCGGGAGCCGGTGAGCAGTTCTTC. Protein sequence: CASSRALAGAGEQFF.